The T cell receptor (beta chain) under discussion was sequenced for a study of cytomegalovirus exposure and HLA in healthy donors (dated by TCRdb to the late 2010s). Broadly, across the study: An earlier analysis of 587 of the donors reported approximately 260 Gb of sequence data and roughly 120 million unique TCR beta sequences obtained from about 179 million T cells. About 280 gigabases of sequencing data and 70 million to 100 million unique TCR sequences made up an early release that covered 640 HLA-typed donors. Of the roughly 400 genotyped donors, roughly 76% were placed in the genetic ancestry cluster associated with self-reported Caucasian donors. The study aimed to test whether signatures of past pathogen exposure could be identified by cataloging public T cell receptors. Using immunosequencing, the study profiled T cell repertoires from 666 subjects and related those repertoires to cytomegalovirus serostatus. Along with the roughly 670-subject first cohort, a separate validation cohort of around 110 different subjects was used. To predict cytomegalovirus infection status, the study brought together high-throughput TCR immunosequencing, statistical association of individual TCRs with disease status, and machine learning. A later analysis re-examined previously published TCR beta repertoires from 610 or so donors and added high-resolution HLA genotyping to investigate patterns of TCR occurrence. In the later analysis, no new phenotypic data were used to find candidate immune exposures; instead, reliance was placed on TCR beta sequences and their occurrence across donors. To decide whether each TCR beta V gene segment behaved as functional or pseudogenic, an earlier analysis of 587 of the donors relied on high-throughput TCR beta sequencing. Alongside the repertoire data, information on donor age, sex, ethnicity and CMV serostatus was compiled. In a later genetic analysis, genome-wide SNP genotypes for about 55% of the 666 donors were used, and that subset was treated as a discovery cohort. Every discovery cohort repertoire had been produced on one sequencing platform. Class I and class II HLA loci were covered by the typing at four-digit resolution. The number of typed donors differed by locus: 629-630 for A, B, C, DRB1 and DQB1; approximately 540 for DQA1; some 610 for DPA1; and approximately 450 for DPB1. Roughly five DR-DQ haplotypes were treated as single units for association and clustering because of strong linkage in the cohort. Across some 400 genotyped donors of the cohort, an average of about 240,000 unique TCR beta nucleotide sequences per donor were sequenced, and around 19% of those sequences were non-productive.

With respect to this clone: It has no known antigen specificity. No base qualities exist here, and no much larger clone lies one base off it.

The cohort consisted of 666 healthy bone marrow donors. At the time of sampling, all cohort members were nominally healthy, though unrecorded immune exposures were likely present. The donor tested CMV seronegative, placing the donor among the 350 or so seronegative members of the cohort. A peripheral blood sample was collected from each donor, and TCR beta sequencing was performed on peripheral blood mononuclear cells. Genomic DNA extraction from the blood cell samples was performed with the Qiagen DNeasy Blood Extraction Kit. The CDR3 numbers 15 residues from cysteine through phenylalanine. Just CDR3 DNA is preserved here, 45 bases in frame from base 1. From the germline V gene, CDR1 is SGHTA and CDR2 is FQGNSA. Trimming takes 5 bases from V and 5 bases from J, and the germline ends sit 18 bases apart. What the work shows at the level of the full study, not this receptor alone: CMV serostatus was the only immune exposure information available for the cohort. A later analysis reported that several top co-occurrence clusters appeared linked to parvovirus B19, influenza, CMV and Epstein-Barr virus. A later analysis found that most CMV-associated TCR beta chains appeared HLA-restricted, with HLA associations seemingly driven largely by CMV exposure. The study gave a list of some 150 TCR beta chains associated with cytomegalovirus. Some IMGT-functional V segments, including TRBV6-2 and TRBV6-3, could not be told apart with the 87-base-pair reads, so those segments were excluded. About 17 rarely observed V segments, including chromosome 9 orphons, were excluded from the earlier analysis of a few hundred of the donors because counts were too low. In vitro tests confirmed that three of the cytomegalovirus-associated TCR beta chains recognize cytomegalovirus antigens. A group of highly shared sequence variants was considered likely to be a technical artifact of the sequencing pipeline. While some public TCRs were present in many individuals, most TCR sequences turned up only very rarely across donors. According to a later genetic analysis, donors in an Asian-associated ancestry cluster had fewer N-insertions in productive TCRs than the roughly 670-donor mean. A later analysis found that HLA-associated TCR beta chains were more clonally expanded and had lower generation probabilities than equally common non-associated chains. The classifier was reported to diagnose cytomegalovirus status with high specificity and sensitivity in both the original cohort and the validation cohort. An association between a missense DCLRE1C variant and V-gene and J-gene trimming of TCR beta chains was found in a later genetic analysis and replicated in an independent cohort. In this cohort, only TCR beta chains were sequenced, and detectable features were limited by the absence of alpha or paired-chain data. Because HLA typing was missing for some donors at each locus, association tests included only the typed subset. Assigning TCR associations to individual alleles was difficult when HLA alleles, especially DR and DQ, strongly co-occurred. A later analysis found that TCR association rates varied across HLA loci, with DRB1 alleles showing the most associated TCRs and HLA-C alleles the fewest. A later analysis associated 16,951 TCR beta sequences with specific HLA alleles at a false discovery rate of 0.05. It was suggested by the authors that the approach could potentially be generalized to other disease states and immunological phenotypes. A further reported finding was that TCR beta sequences accurately predicted the HLA-A and HLA-B alleles for most subjects in the first cohort. Linkage disequilibrium might explain the correlated functional status among segregating V segments, but an unknown experimental factor could not be ruled out. In an earlier analysis of fewer than 700 of the donors, most TCR beta V segments appeared in productive rearrangements about 90% or about 30% of the time, broadly matching IMGT annotations. Presence/absence analyses assumed roughly uniform sequencing depth across donors, an assumption that may not hold.

The library was generated by the immunoSEQ multiplex PCR assay. The multiplex PCR relied on a mix of 60 forward primers for TCR Vbeta segments and 13 reverse primers for TCR Jbeta segments. The CDR3 region of rearranged TCR beta genes was amplified from genomic DNA with a multiplex PCR assay. The Illumina HiSeq System was used to sequence the amplified TCR beta libraries as 87-base-pair reads. In the source study's methods: A later analysis tallied 80 million to 95 million unique TCR beta chains across the 666 repertoires, and around 10 million of those chains were shared by two or more donors. Raw reads were error-corrected and collapsed into unique sequences with a nearest-neighbor algorithm that merged closely related sequences to remove PCR and sequencing errors. To assign V, D and J gene segments, CDR3 sequences were aligned to IMGT reference sequences. For a sequence to be retained, a match of at least six nucleotides to both a V gene segment and a J gene segment was required. A rearrangement was called productive if the CDR3 had no stop codons and remained in frame with V and J, and every other rearrangement was called non-productive. Following IMGT convention, CDR3 was defined as the stretch from the second conserved V-encoded cysteine to the conserved J-encoded phenylalanine. The earlier analysis of fewer than 750 of the donors excluded sequences that lacked an unambiguous match to a single V gene segment. In an earlier analysis of about 590 of the donors, a V segment was called functional when productive rearrangements were above 56.7%, and segregating when the standard deviation between donors exceeded 5%. A statistical classification framework was built for diagnosing cytomegalovirus status from the catalog of TCR beta chain sequences. V and J gene assignment, in a later analysis, came from comparing TCR nucleotide sequences with IMGT/GENE-DB human TR gene sequences. A later analysis assigned CDR3 sequences and most-parsimonious VDJ recombination scenarios with the TCRdist pipeline. In a later analysis, every TCR beta chain was defined by the combination of its CDR3 amino acid sequence and its V-gene family, and reads without a unique V-gene family were dropped. A later analysis removed several hundred highly shared, low-generation-probability nucleotide sequences to deal with suspected cross-contamination and a sequencing artifact. In a later analysis, a clonal expansion index for each public chain was calculated from normalized within-repertoire ranks of inferred template counts. Generation probabilities in a later analysis came from a VDJ recombination model fitted to out-of-frame rearrangements, and those results were checked against IGoR. A later analysis scored TCR-TCR, TCR-HLA and TCR-CMV co-occurrence with hypergeometric tests, applying a repertoire-size bias correction to TCR pairs. In a later analysis, false discovery rates were estimated by permuting HLA or CMV assignments 20 times. In a later analysis, co-occurring TCRs were grouped using DBSCAN, with TCRdist sequence similarity added in when clustering inside HLA-allele-positive subsets. Co-occurrence clustering excluded repertoires with fewer than 30,000 or more than 120,000 public chains, plus five with anomalous nucleotide sharing. Drawn from immuneACCESS, this table holds only the in-frame rearrangements with V and J called that TCRdb kept. Clones are partly lost; checked studies trace under half to an unresolved V gene and leave the rest unexplained. V and J calls and clone size come straight from that table; D and trimming were deduced from the DNA. Within this sample are some 85,000 clones, with 76% of them counted one time only. Jointly, the top ten make up 2.5% to 3.5% of the sample.

Rearrangement joined TRBV7-2 to TRBJ2-5, and TRBD1 may be the D gene, going by 6 matching bases. The sample was PBMCs. This TCR was sampled from a man in his forties or fifties in good health and CMV-seronegative. This receptor carries the CDR3 CASSDPARGSETQYF. The DNA is TGTGCCAGCAGCGATCCCGCGAGGGGGTCTGAGACCCAGTACTTC.